These 2 T cell receptor beta chains share one sample of origin, sequenced in a study of post-analysis software for immune sequencing data. General observations from the study: Included in a set of roughly five TRBV segments more frequent in patients than controls were TRBV5-6, TRBV5-1 and TRBV20-1.

The antigens these receptors bind are not known. Sequencing libraries made from TCR beta cDNA carried unique molecular identifiers. TCRdb reprocessed the PCR reads with MiXCR, giving one entry per CDR3 protein. Seen here are fewer than 850,000 distinct CDR3 sequences, 25% to 30% observed once, and the top ten hold more than 0.45%. The sequenced sample consisted of blood. The source is a girl aged 5 to 17 with multiple sclerosis.

This chain links TRBV7-2 with TRBJ2-5; D remains ambiguous. The CDR3 has 14 amino acids. The germline V gene has CDR1 SGHTA and CDR2 FQGNSA. Deletions cut 6 bases from V and 5 bases from J, with 16 bases between. The CDR3 nucleotides read TGTGCCAGCAGGCTAACAGTCCCCCAGGAGACCCAGTACTTC. It codes for CASRLTVPQETQYF.

This clonotype was recorded many times. The chain has TRBV6-1 and TRBJ2-7; D gene uncertain. In germline, CDR1 is MNHNS, CDR2 SASEGT. This CDR3 is 13 amino acids long. Deletions cut 0 bases from V and 6 bases from J, with 9 bases between. The CDR3 protein is CASSEARDTEQYF. The CDR3 DNA is TGTGCCAGCAGTGAAGCGCGAGATACCGAGCAGTACTTC.